A selection of T cell receptor beta chains follows, all from one sample in a study of control samples from healthy donors and cancer patients. TCRdb's copy holds only in-frame clones and misses some; the assay was immunoSEQ multiplex PCR. Among some 6,700 clones listed, about 70% were seen once. The sequenced sample consisted of formalin-fixed, paraffin-embedded tissue. The receptors stem from a male donor with melanoma. The CDR3 runs from the conserved cysteine through the conserved F or W. Fields, in order: J gene, clone size, V gene, D gene, CDR3 length, CDR3 DNA, CDR3 protein. The D gene is left open where the match is weak. Where a row states a size, it is once, few, many or the class of an expanded clone; other rows omit it.

J gene: TRBJ1-5; clone size: -; V gene: TRBV19; D gene: -; CDR3 length: 14; CDR3 DNA: TGTGCCACCAAGGGGTTACCCGTAAATCAGCCCCAGCATTTT; CDR3 protein: CATKGLPVNQPQHF
J gene: TRBJ1-1; clone size: once; V gene: TRBV6-6; D gene: TRBD1; CDR3 length: 14; CDR3 DNA: TGTGCCAGCAGTCCACGGACAGGGTTGACTGAAGCTTTCTTT; CDR3 protein: CASSPRTGLTEAFF
J gene: TRBJ2-5; clone size: -; V gene: TRBV6-2/TRBV6-3; D gene: -; CDR3 length: 11; CDR3 DNA: TGTGCCAGCAGCCAAAAAGAGACCCAGTACTTC; CDR3 protein: CASSQKETQYF
J gene: TRBJ1-4; clone size: -; V gene: TRBV6-6; D gene: -; CDR3 length: 14; CDR3 DNA: TGTGCCAGCAGTTACCCGGGCGGTGATGAAAAACTGTTTTTT; CDR3 protein: CASSYPGGDEKLFF
J gene: TRBJ2-2; clone size: -; V gene: TRBV27; D gene: -; CDR3 length: 15; CDR3 DNA: TGTGCCAGCAGCCCCAAGGGGACAAGCCTCGGGGAGCTGTTTTTT; CDR3 protein: CASSPKGTSLGELFF
J gene: TRBJ2-3; clone size: -; V gene: TRBV7-6; D gene: -; CDR3 length: 14; CDR3 DNA: TGTGCCAGCAGCTTATCCGGGGCGGCAGATACGCAGTATTTT; CDR3 protein: CASSLSGAADTQYF
J gene: TRBJ2-3; clone size: -; V gene: TRBV14; D gene: -; CDR3 length: 13; CDR3 DNA: TGTGCCAGCAGCCGGGACTTCACAGATACGCAGTATTTT; CDR3 protein: CASSRDFTDTQYF
J gene: TRBJ1-4; clone size: -; V gene: TRBV2; D gene: -; CDR3 length: 15; CDR3 DNA: TGTGCCACCAGCGGCAGGAGGGGGACAAATGAAAAACTGTTTTTT; CDR3 protein: CATSGRRGTNEKLFF
J gene: TRBJ1-4; clone size: -; V gene: TRBV18; D gene: TRBD1; CDR3 length: 17; CDR3 DNA: TGTGCCAGCTCACCTGGCAGGGGGCTCCTCCGCGATGAAAAACTGTTTTTT; CDR3 protein: CASSPGRGLLRDEKLFF
J gene: TRBJ2-7; clone size: -; V gene: TRBV6-5; D gene: -; CDR3 length: 12; CDR3 DNA: TGTGCCAGCAGGCAGGGTTTAGGCGAGCAGTACTTC; CDR3 protein: CASRQGLGEQYF
J gene: TRBJ1-3; clone size: -; V gene: TRBV9; D gene: -; CDR3 length: 16; CDR3 DNA: TGTGCCAGCAGCGCTTACAGGGCTTCCTCTGGAAACACCATATATTTT; CDR3 protein: CASSAYRASSGNTIYF
J gene: TRBJ2-5; clone size: few; V gene: TRBV6-6; D gene: TRBD1; CDR3 length: 16; CDR3 DNA: TGTGCCAGCAGTTACTCGCGACAGGGGTTACAAGAGACCCAGTACTTC; CDR3 protein: CASSYSRQGLQETQYF
J gene: TRBJ1-5; clone size: -; V gene: TRBV25-1; D gene: -; CDR3 length: 13; CDR3 DNA: TGTGCCAGCAGTGAACTCGGCAATCAGCCCCAGCATTTT; CDR3 protein: CASSELGNQPQHF
J gene: TRBJ1-6; clone size: -; V gene: TRBV5-6; D gene: -; CDR3 length: 16; CDR3 DNA: TGTGCCAGCAGCTTGGGGGCCGCGGGGTATAATTCACCCCTCCACTTT; CDR3 protein: CASSLGAAGYNSPLHF
J gene: TRBJ1-3; clone size: -; V gene: TRBV7-9; D gene: TRBD1; CDR3 length: 17; CDR3 DNA: TGTGCCAGCAGCTTAGCGCTCCGGGACAGCGCTGGAAACACCATATATTTT; CDR3 protein: CASSLALRDSAGNTIYF
J gene: TRBJ1-6; clone size: -; V gene: TRBV6-5; D gene: -; CDR3 length: 15; CDR3 DNA: TGTGCCAGCACTCCTCGGCCGGGGGCTGGGTCACCCCTCCACTTT; CDR3 protein: CASTPRPGAGSPLHF
J gene: TRBJ1-2; clone size: -; V gene: TRBV11-2; D gene: -; CDR3 length: 11; CDR3 DNA: TGTGCCAGCAGCTTATTCGGTGTCTACACCTTC; CDR3 protein: CASSLFGVYTF
J gene: TRBJ1-1; clone size: -; V gene: TRBV9; D gene: -; CDR3 length: 15; CDR3 DNA: TGTGCCAGCAGCGTAGGGGTCGGGGGGAACACTGAAGCTTTCTTT; CDR3 protein: CASSVGVGGNTEAFF
J gene: TRBJ2-3; clone size: -; V gene: TRBV18; D gene: -; CDR3 length: 16; CDR3 DNA: TGTGCCAGCTCATCCCTCGCCGGTACTAGCACAGATACGCAGTATTTT; CDR3 protein: CASSSLAGTSTDTQYF
J gene: TRBJ1-4; clone size: -; V gene: TRBV30; D gene: -; CDR3 length: 13; CDR3 DNA: TGTGCCTGGAGTGCGAACGCTAATGAAAAACTGTTTTTT; CDR3 protein: CAWSANANEKLFF
J gene: TRBJ1-6; clone size: -; V gene: TRBV6-5; D gene: -; CDR3 length: 15; CDR3 DNA: TGTGCCAGCGCACCGATGAGCTCCTATAATTCACCCCTCCACTTT; CDR3 protein: CASAPMSSYNSPLHF
J gene: TRBJ1-6; clone size: -; V gene: TRBV6-5; D gene: -; CDR3 length: 15; CDR3 DNA: TGTGCCAGCAGCCCGCGGGGCTCCTATAATTCACCCCTCCACTTT; CDR3 protein: CASSPRGSYNSPLHF
J gene: TRBJ1-4; clone size: -; V gene: TRBV2; D gene: -; CDR3 length: 14; CDR3 DNA: TGTGCCAGCAGTGATCAGGTGGGATATGAAAAACTGTTTTTT; CDR3 protein: CASSDQVGYEKLFF
J gene: TRBJ2-1; clone size: -; V gene: TRBV24-1; D gene: TRBD1; CDR3 length: 14; CDR3 DNA: TGTGCCACCAGTGACGGACAGGCCTACAATGAGCAGTTCTTC; CDR3 protein: CATSDGQAYNEQFF
J gene: TRBJ1-2; clone size: -; V gene: TRBV6-5; D gene: TRBD1; CDR3 length: 13; CDR3 DNA: TGTGCCAGCAGTTCAGGACAGGGATTTGGCTACACCTTC; CDR3 protein: CASSSGQGFGYTF
J gene: TRBJ1-4; clone size: few; V gene: TRBV4-2; D gene: TRBD1; CDR3 length: 16; CDR3 DNA: TGTGCCAGCAGCCAAGGAGGGACAGCAACTAATGAAAAACTGTTTTTT; CDR3 protein: CASSQGGTATNEKLFF
J gene: TRBJ2-3; clone size: -; V gene: TRBV4-1; D gene: TRBD2; CDR3 length: 16; CDR3 DNA: TGCGCCAGCAGCCAAGAACTAGCGGGGGGACGAGATACGCAGTATTTT; CDR3 protein: CASSQELAGGRDTQYF
J gene: TRBJ1-5; clone size: -; V gene: TRBV19; D gene: TRBD1; CDR3 length: 17; CDR3 DNA: TGTGCCAGTAGTATCCTCTTTGGGACAGCTCCCAATCAGCCCCAGCATTTT; CDR3 protein: CASSILFGTAPNQPQHF
J gene: TRBJ1-4; clone size: -; V gene: TRBV27; D gene: -; CDR3 length: 14; CDR3 DNA: TGTGCCAGCAGTTTGACGAGCTTGTCAGAAAAACTGTTTTTT; CDR3 protein: CASSLTSLSEKLFF
J gene: TRBJ1-2; clone size: -; V gene: TRBV27; D gene: -; CDR3 length: 13; CDR3 DNA: TGTGCCAGCAGCCCCGGGACCTACTATGGCTACACCTTC; CDR3 protein: CASSPGTYYGYTF
J gene: TRBJ1-3; clone size: -; V gene: TRBV6-5; D gene: -; CDR3 length: 14; CDR3 DNA: TGTGCCACCGACGGACCTAGAAGTGGAAACACCATATATTTT; CDR3 protein: CATDGPRSGNTIYF
J gene: TRBJ2-1; clone size: few; V gene: TRBV6-2/TRBV6-3; D gene: TRBD1; CDR3 length: 15; CDR3 DNA: TGTGCCAGCAGCAAGACAGGGTTCGGATACAATGAGCAGTTCTTC; CDR3 protein: CASSKTGFGYNEQFF
J gene: TRBJ1-3; clone size: medium-sized; V gene: TRBV7-8; D gene: TRBD1; CDR3 length: 13; CDR3 DNA: TGTGCCACCAAAACAGGGGGCGGTGACACCATATATTTT; CDR3 protein: CATKTGGGDTIYF
J gene: TRBJ1-1; clone size: -; V gene: TRBV19; D gene: TRBD1; CDR3 length: 14; CDR3 DNA: TGTGCCAGTAGTATAACAGGGGTAGGGACTGAAGCTTTCTTT; CDR3 protein: CASSITGVGTEAFF
J gene: TRBJ1-3; clone size: -; V gene: TRBV5-5; D gene: -; CDR3 length: 13; CDR3 DNA: TGTGCCAGCAGCTCTAACGCTGGAAACACCATATATTTT; CDR3 protein: CASSSNAGNTIYF
J gene: TRBJ1-5; clone size: -; V gene: TRBV29-1; D gene: -; CDR3 length: 13; CDR3 DNA: TGCAGCGCAGGGGAAGGGAGCAATCAGCCCCAGCATTTT; CDR3 protein: CSAGEGSNQPQHF
J gene: TRBJ1-6; clone size: -; V gene: TRBV27; D gene: -; CDR3 length: 18; CDR3 DNA: TGTGCCAGCAGTTCCCGCCGTTACAAGAGCTCCTATAATTCACCCCTCCACTTT; CDR3 protein: CASSSRRYKSSYNSPLHF
J gene: TRBJ2-3; clone size: -; V gene: TRBV11-3; D gene: TRBD2; CDR3 length: 14; CDR3 DNA: TGTGCCAGCAGTCTGGGACTAGCGTCAGATACGCAGTATTTT; CDR3 protein: CASSLGLASDTQYF
J gene: TRBJ2-3; clone size: -; V gene: TRBV10-3; D gene: -; CDR3 length: 16; CDR3 DNA: TGTGCCATCAGTGAGGGGTCAGGTCGGTTCGTGGATACGCAGTATTTT; CDR3 protein: CAISEGSGRFVDTQYF